Sequencing of this T cell receptor beta chain was carried out in a study of CD8+CD57+ T cells in acquired aplastic anemia. For the study at large: Sorted cells (CD4+ and CD8+) yielded DNA amounts that averaged about 3.1 ug.

V lost 10 bases to trimming and J lost 7 bases; unmatched junction nucleotides: 7. This CDR3 contains 13 residues. CDR1 and CDR2 from the germline V gene are ENHRY and SYGVKD. Genomic DNA constituted the template upon which TCR beta VDJ and CDR3 profiling was performed. TCRdb ran MiXCR on the reads and lists one entry per CDR3 protein. The sample comprises under 200,000 distinct CDR3 sequences, about two thirds of which are singletons, and approximately 48% rests with the top ten. As to this clonotype: The target antigen is unknown.

Study findings and constraints: Fewer than 30 CD8+ CDR3 sequences were shared between patients and controls. Between the patient and control groups, CD8+ Simpson's diversity did not differ significantly.

Sequenced patients had shown CD8+CD57+ cell expansion by flow cytometry. At blood sampling, none of the patients had yet received therapy. The sequence came from a human donor with aplastic anemia. V is TRBV10-3 and J is TRBJ2-1; TRBD1 agrees at 10 bases. Material: sorted CD4+, CD8+, or CD8+CD57+ T cells (not recorded which) from PBMCs. CDR3 protein: CATRQGATNEQFF. In nucleotides, the CDR3 is TGTGCCACCCGACAGGGGGCAACTAATGAGCAGTTCTTC.